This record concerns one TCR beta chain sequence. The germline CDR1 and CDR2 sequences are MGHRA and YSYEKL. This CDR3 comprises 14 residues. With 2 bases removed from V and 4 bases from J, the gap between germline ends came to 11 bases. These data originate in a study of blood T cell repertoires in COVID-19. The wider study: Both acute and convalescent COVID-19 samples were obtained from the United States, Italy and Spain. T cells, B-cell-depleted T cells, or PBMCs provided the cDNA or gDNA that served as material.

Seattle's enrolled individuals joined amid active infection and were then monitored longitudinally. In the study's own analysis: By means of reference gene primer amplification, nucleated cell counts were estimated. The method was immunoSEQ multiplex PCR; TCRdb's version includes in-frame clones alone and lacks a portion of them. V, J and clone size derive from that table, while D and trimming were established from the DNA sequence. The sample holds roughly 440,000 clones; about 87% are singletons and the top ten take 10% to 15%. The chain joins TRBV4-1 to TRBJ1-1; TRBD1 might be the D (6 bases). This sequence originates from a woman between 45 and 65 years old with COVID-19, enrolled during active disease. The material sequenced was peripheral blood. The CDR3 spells CASSQPLRGTEAFF. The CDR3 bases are TGCGCCAGCAGCCAACCCCTCAGGGGCACTGAAGCTTTCTTT.